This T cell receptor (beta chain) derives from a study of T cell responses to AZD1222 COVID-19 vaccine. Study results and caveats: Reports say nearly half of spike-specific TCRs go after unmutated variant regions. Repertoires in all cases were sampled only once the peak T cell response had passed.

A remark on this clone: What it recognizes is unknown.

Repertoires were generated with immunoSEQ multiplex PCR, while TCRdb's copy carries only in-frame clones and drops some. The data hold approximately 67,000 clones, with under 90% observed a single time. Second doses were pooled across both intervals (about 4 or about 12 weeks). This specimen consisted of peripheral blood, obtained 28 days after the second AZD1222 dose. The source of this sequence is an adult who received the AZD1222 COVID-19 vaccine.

The CDR3 is CASRTRTGPNTEAFF. The DNA for the CDR3 is TGTGCCAGCAGAACTAGAACAGGCCCGAACACTGAAGCTTTCTTT. The chain uses TRBV4-2 and TRBJ1-1; maybe TRBD1 (5 bases). Trimming removed 6 bases from V and 1 base from J, with 15 bases in between. The CDR3 consists of 15 residues. Germline CDR1 and CDR2: LGHNA and YNFKEQ.